The T cell receptor beta chain described here comes from a study of OX40 agonist ivuxolimab in advanced cancers. Study-wide context: About 40% of patients had received prior checkpoint inhibitor therapy. Findings and caveats of the study: Expanded clones were, on average, more numerous in CD8+ T cells than in CD4+. Partial responders at 0.1-3.0 mg/kg had among the lowest clonal expansion.

Assay used: immunoSEQ multiplex PCR; TCRdb lists only in-frame clones, some missing. Among about 98,000 clones, approximately 90% were seen once, and the ten largest hold about 0.5%. In this sample, this clone turned up a few times. Its matching antigen is unknown. Germline lookup yields CDR1 SGHTA and CDR2 FQGNSA. The CDR3 length is 13 residues. The V and J ends lost 5 bases and 9 bases, in that order; junction bases with no gene match: 4. This TCR derives from an adult with an advanced solid tumor such as melanoma, head and neck, liver or kidney cancer. The starting material was CD4+ or CD8+ T cells sorted from blood, obtained in a trial of the OX40 agonist ivuxolimab. The rearrangement joins TRBV7-2 to TRBJ1-3, with 10 nucleotides matching TRBD1. The CDR3 is CASSQGTGVTIYF. In nucleotides, the CDR3 is TGTGCCAGCAGCCAAGGGACAGGGGTCACCATATATTTT.